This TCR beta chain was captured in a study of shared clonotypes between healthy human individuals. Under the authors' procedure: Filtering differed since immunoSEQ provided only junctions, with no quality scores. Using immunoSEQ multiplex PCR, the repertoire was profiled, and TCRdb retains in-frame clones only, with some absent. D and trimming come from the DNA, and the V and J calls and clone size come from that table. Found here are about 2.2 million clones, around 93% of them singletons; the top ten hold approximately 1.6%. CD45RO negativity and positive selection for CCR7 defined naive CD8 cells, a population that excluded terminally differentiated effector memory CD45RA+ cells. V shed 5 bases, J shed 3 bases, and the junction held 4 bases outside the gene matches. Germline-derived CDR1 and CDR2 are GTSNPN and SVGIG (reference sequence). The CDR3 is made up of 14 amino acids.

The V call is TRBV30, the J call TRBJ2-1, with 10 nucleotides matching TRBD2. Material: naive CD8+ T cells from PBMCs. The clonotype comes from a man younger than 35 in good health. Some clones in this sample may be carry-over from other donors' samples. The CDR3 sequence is CAWSLAGDYNEQFF. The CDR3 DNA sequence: TGTGCCTGGTCGCTAGCGGGAGACTACAATGAGCAGTTCTTC.